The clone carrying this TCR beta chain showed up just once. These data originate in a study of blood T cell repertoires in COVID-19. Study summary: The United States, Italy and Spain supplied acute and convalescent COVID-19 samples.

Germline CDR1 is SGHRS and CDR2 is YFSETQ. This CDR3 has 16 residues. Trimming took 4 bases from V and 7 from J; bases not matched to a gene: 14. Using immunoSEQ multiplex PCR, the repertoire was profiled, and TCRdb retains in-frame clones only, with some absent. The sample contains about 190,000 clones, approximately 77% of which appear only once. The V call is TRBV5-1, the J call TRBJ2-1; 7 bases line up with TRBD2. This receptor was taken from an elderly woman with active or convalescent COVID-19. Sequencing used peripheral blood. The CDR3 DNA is TGCGCCAGCAGCCCAGCTCCGGGAGGATATCTAAATGAGCAGTTCTTC. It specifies CASSPAPGGYLNEQFF. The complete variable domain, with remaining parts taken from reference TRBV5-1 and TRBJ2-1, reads KAGVTQTPRYLIKTRGQQVTLSCSPISGHRSVSWYQQTPGQGLQFLFEYFSETQRNKGNFPGRFSGRQFSNSRSEMNVSTLELGDSALYLCASSPAPGGYLNEQFFGPGTRLTVL.